The 25 T cell receptor beta chains below all came from one sample that was sequenced in a study of T cell responses to AZD1222 COVID-19 vaccine. This table comes from immunoSEQ multiplex PCR, and its TCRdb copy is limited to in-frame clones, with some not included. The sample shows about 100,000 clones, roughly 87% of them seen only once. This sample comprised peripheral blood, obtained on day 0 of AZD1222 vaccination. The receptor set was obtained from an adult in good health.

CDR3 protein: CASSFVRDREAFF. The CDR3 nucleotides are TGTGCCAGCAGCTTTGTACGCGACAGGGAAGCTTTCTTT. The chain carries TRBV11-1 and TRBJ1-1; a weak D match, TRBD1 (6 bases). CDR1 SGHAT and CDR2 FQDESV come from the germline V gene (reference sequence). The ends were cut back, 3 bases at V and 8 bases at J, with 13 bases in the middle. The CDR3 sequence is 13 residues long.

The rearrangement joins TRBV27 to TRBJ2-2; 7 positions agree with TRBD1. Germline CDR1 MNHEY, CDR2 SMNVEV (reference sequence). The V and J ends lost 2 bases and 4 bases, in that order; junction bases with no gene match: 4. The CDR3 is made up of 15 amino acids. Written as DNA, the CDR3 is TGTGCCAGCAGTTTAAGGGACAGCCTCACCGGGGAGCTGTTTTTT. This translates into CASSLRDSLTGELFF.

V is TRBV4-2 and J is TRBJ2-1; TRBD2 aligns across 7 bases. This CDR3 is built from 15 residues. The germline CDR1 and CDR2 sequences are LGHNA and YNFKEQ. Unmatched junction bases numbered 11, after V lost 3 bases and J lost 9 bases. The CDR3 spells CASSHPGLPTGEQFF. The CDR3 nucleotides are TGTGCCAGCAGCCACCCGGGACTACCTACGGGTGAGCAGTTCTTC.

The rearrangement uses TRBV14 and TRBJ1-2; no firm D call. The germline V gene encodes CDR1 SGHDN and CDR2 FVKESK. This CDR3 comprises 16 residues. Between the trimmed V and J ends, which lost 1 base and 4 bases, there was a span of 16 bases. The CDR3 reads CASSQGRGMRSYGYTF. As DNA, the CDR3 is TGTGCCAGCAGCCAAGGTCGAGGGATGCGGTCCTATGGCTACACCTTC.

The chain uses TRBV9 and TRBJ1-4, with a possible D match to TRBD1 (6 bases). The germline CDR1 and CDR2 sequences are SGDLS and YYNGEE. The CDR3 sequence is 15 residues long. The V and J ends lost 3 bases and 5 bases respectively, with 14 bases between them. The CDR3 is CASSGLTGRNEKLFF. CDR3 nucleotides: TGTGCCAGCAGCGGGCTGACAGGTAGAAATGAAAAACTGTTTTTT.

Comments on this clone: An end of the junction differs from the germline gene, which may be a read error. V is TRBV5-5 and J is TRBJ2-7; D gene unclear. This CDR3 has 8 residues. CDR1 and CDR2 (germline): SGHKS, YYEKEE (reference sequence). CDR3 sequence: CASSRPVF. CDR3 nucleotides: TGTGCCAGCAGCCGCCCGGTCTTC.

V and J are TRBV5-1 and TRBJ2-1; D may be TRBD2 (5 bases). The CDR3 length is 15 residues. V was cut by 0 bases and J by 5 bases, with 12 bases left in between. CDR1 and CDR2 from the germline V gene are SGHRS and YFSETQ. The CDR3 loop reads CASSLDSGGDNEQFF. The CDR3 nucleotides read TGCGCCAGCAGCTTGGACAGCGGTGGGGACAATGAGCAGTTCTTC.

The V call is TRBV2, the J call TRBJ1-2; D not resolved. The CDR3 contains 14 residues. CDR1 and CDR2 from the germline V gene are SNHLY and FYNNEI. Trimming removed 6 bases at V and 8 bases at J, with 19 bases between. In DNA, the CDR3 is TGTGCCAGCAGGAGAAGGGAAAGTATGGAGGGCTACACCTTC. Translation gives CASRRRESMEGYTF.

V is TRBV24-1 and J is TRBJ2-3, with TRBD2 matching 7 bases. The germline V gene has CDR1 KGHDR and CDR2 SFDVKD. The V segment lost 2 bases and the J segment 3 bases; nucleotides outside the gene matches: 7. The CDR3 length is 16 residues. CDR3 in DNA: TGTGCCACCAGTGATTCAAGCGGGATTGGGACAGATACGCAGTATTTT. This gives the protein CATSDSSGIGTDTQYF.

The V gene is TRBV14, the J gene TRBJ2-7, with a tentative D call TRBD1 (6 bases). The CDR3 length is 13 residues. The V and J ends lost 5 bases and 2 bases respectively, with 10 bases between them. Per germline, CDR1 SGHDN and CDR2 FVKESK. CDR3 sequence: CASSFTGPYEQYF. CDR3 coding DNA: TGTGCCAGCAGCTTTACAGGGCCCTACGAGCAGTACTTC.

This CDR3 is CASSRRTSPDTQYF. DNA for the CDR3: TGTGCCAGCAGCCGGAGGACTAGCCCGGATACGCAGTATTTT. The chain is built from TRBV3-1 (or the pseudogene TRBV3-2) and TRBJ2-3, with 8 bases aligning to TRBD2. CDR1 and CDR2 from the germline V gene are LGHDT and YNNKEL (reference sequence). V gave up 4 bases and J gave up 6 bases; unmatched junction bases: 6. The CDR3 contains 14 residues.

V usage is TRBV5-4 and J usage is TRBJ2-7; 12 bases align to TRBD2. The length of the CDR3 is 16 residues. Trimming at V came to 0 bases and at J to 2 bases, leaving 3 bases not matched to a gene. Germline values: CDR1 SGHNT, CDR2 YYREEE (reference sequence). The CDR3 nucleotides are TGTGCCAGCAGCTTGGCTAGCGGGAGGGATACCTACGAGCAGTACTTC. It is translated as CASSLASGRDTYEQYF.

The chain carries TRBV7-8 and TRBJ1-1; D gene unclear. CDR3 length: 13 residues. CDR1 and CDR2 (germline): SGHVS, FQNEAQ. V was trimmed by 1 base and J by 4 bases, leaving 7 bases between them. CDR3 DNA sequence: TGTGCCAGCAGCTTAGGGGTCTCCACTGAAGCTTTCTTT. Its protein product is CASSLGVSTEAFF.

The V and J genes are TRBV19 and TRBJ1-3, with D uncertain. The CDR3 length is 14 residues. Looked up from germline, CDR1 is LNHDA and CDR2 is SQIVND (reference sequence). Trimming shortened V by 9 bases and J by 2 bases, and 14 bases separated the two germline ends. CDR3 nucleotides: TGTGCCAGCACGGTGGGGTCGGCTGGAAACACCATATATTTT. Translated: CASTVGSAGNTIYF.

The V gene is TRBV5-1, the J gene TRBJ1-2; maybe TRBD1 (6 bases). CDR1 and CDR2 from the germline V gene are SGHRS and YFSETQ. V lost 1 base and J 2 bases, leaving 12 bases between the germline ends. The CDR3 extends over 15 amino acids. CDR3 sequence (DNA): TGCGCCAGCAGCTTGTCCGGGACACTAAACTATGGCTACACCTTC. Translation: CASSLSGTLNYGYTF.

The chain links TRBV29-1 to TRBJ1-3; no definite D call. The CDR3 totals 11 residues. The ends were cut back, 4 bases at V and 5 bases at J, with 6 bases in the middle. The V gene's germline CDR1 is SQVTM and CDR2 ANQGSEA. The CDR3 nucleotides are TGCAGCGTTGGGTCAAGAAACACCATATATTTT. Translating it yields CSVGSRNTIYF.

The rearrangement joins TRBV5-1 to TRBJ2-3; perhaps TRBD1 as D (6 bases). Germline CDR1 and CDR2: SGHRS and YFSETQ. CDR3 length equals 17 residues. With 0 bases removed from V and 1 base from J, the gap between germline ends came to 15 bases. The CDR3 DNA is TGCGCCAGCAGCTTGGCAGGGACAACCTTCCGCACAGATACGCAGTATTTT. Translation: CASSLAGTTFRTDTQYF.

The V gene is TRBV18, the J gene TRBJ1-1; 8 nucleotides match TRBD1. The CDR3 length is 13 residues. V gave up 4 bases and J gave up 6 bases; unmatched junction bases: 4. The germline V gene has CDR1 KGHSH and CDR2 LQKENI. As DNA, the CDR3 is TGTGCCAGCTCACTGGGACAGGCCTCTGAAGCTTTCTTT. Translation: CASSLGQASEAFF. Combining the CDR3 with reference TRBV18 and TRBJ1-1 gives the whole variable domain NAGVMQNPRHLVRRRGQEARLRCSPMKGHSHVYWYRQLPEEGLKFMVYLQKENIIDESGMPKERFSAEFPKEGPSILRIQQVVRGDSAAYFCASSLGQASEAFFGQGTRLTVV.

This clone appeared a few times. The chain combines TRBV28 with TRBJ2-1; tentative D call: TRBD1 (5 bases). Germline lookup yields CDR1 MDHEN and CDR2 SYDVKM. Trimming took off 3 bases at V and 0 bases at J, with 9 bases between the two ends. This CDR3 has 15 amino acids. The CDR3 region is CASSFQGSSYNEQFF. The CDR3 DNA reads TGTGCCAGCAGTTTTCAGGGTAGCTCCTACAATGAGCAGTTCTTC.

The V call is TRBV12-2, the J call TRBJ2-4; the table assigns TRBD2, which was not confirmed against the DNA. TRBV12-2 is marked as a pseudogene. CDR3 size: 17 residues. The CDR3 loop reads CASRLRHRERAKNIQYF. DNA for the CDR3: TGTGCAAGTCGCTTAAGGCACCGGGAGAGGGCCAAAAACATTCAGTACTTC.

This chain links TRBV3-1 (or the pseudogene TRBV3-2) with TRBJ2-1, with TRBD2 matching 10 bases. The germline V gene encodes CDR1 LGHDT and CDR2 YNNKEL (reference sequence). The J segment lost 7 bases and the V segment lost 3 bases, leaving 9 bases of the junction unmatched. The length of the CDR3 is 16 residues. This CDR3 is CASSQGLLAGINEQFF. CDR3 in DNA: TGTGCCAGCAGCCAGGGTCTACTAGCGGGAATTAATGAGCAGTTCTTC.

V usage is TRBV5-8 and J usage is TRBJ2-7; D perhaps matches TRBD1 (6 bases). The germline V gene has CDR1 SGHTS and CDR2 YDEGEE. Between the trimmed V and J ends, which lost 0 bases and 0 bases, there was a span of 13 bases. The CDR3 is 16 amino acids. The CDR3 is CASSLGTALSSYEQYF. CDR3 sequence (DNA): TGTGCCAGCAGCTTGGGGACAGCCTTAAGCTCCTACGAGCAGTACTTC.

This clone appeared a few times. The chain carries TRBV24-1 and TRBJ1-3; perhaps TRBD1 as D (5 bases). CDR1 and CDR2 (germline): KGHDR, SFDVKD. The CDR3 runs to 16 residues. Trimming shortened V by 4 bases and J by 0 bases, and 12 bases separated the two germline ends. The CDR3 loop reads CATSDSRGDSGNTIYF. For the CDR3, the DNA is TGTGCCACCAGTGACTCCCGGGGGGACTCTGGAAACACCATATATTTT.

The chain uses TRBV5-1 and TRBJ1-2; 11 bases align to TRBD1. The CDR3 runs to 16 residues. With V trimmed by 2 bases and J by 6 bases, 9 bases remained unmatched. The germline gives CDR1 SGHRS, CDR2 YFSETQ. In DNA form, the CDR3 reads TGCGCCAGCAGCTTATACGGGACAGGGGGAGTAGATGGCTACACCTTC. Translation gives CASSLYGTGGVDGYTF.

This clone has just one count. The rearrangement links TRBV6-5 to TRBJ2-3; possibly TRBD1 or TRBD2 for D (5 bases each). The V gene's germline CDR1 is MNHEY and CDR2 SVGAGI. This CDR3 is 15 amino acids long. Trimming pared 6 bases from V and 9 bases from J, leaving 22 bases between. This CDR3 reads CASRRTGLGVGTQYF. The CDR3 bases are TGTGCCAGCAGGAGAACAGGACTCGGGGTCGGGACGCAGTATTTT.